A selection of T cell receptor beta chains follows, all from one sample in a study of T cells in Graves' hyperthyroidism and ophthalmopathy. TCRdb reprocessed the multiplex PCR reads via MiXCR and lists one record per CDR3 protein. The sample lists 490,000 or so distinct CDR3 sequences; around 15% were seen once. Sequenced input: blood. These receptors all come from a woman aged 25-40 years with Graves' ophthalmopathy. Each CDR3 is given with its conserved first and last residue. The D gene is left open where the match is weak. Clone size is shown for a subset of rows, as once, few, many or a class of expanded clone.

CDR3 length,clone size,D gene,J gene,V gene,CDR3 protein,CDR3 DNA
16,many,TRBD1,TRBJ1-1,TRBV28,CASSFGGGTGVFVAFF,TGTGCCAGCAGTTTTGGGGGGGGGACAGGGGTTTTTGTAGCTTTCTTT
14,-,-,TRBJ1-5,TRBV4-1,CASSQDGLNQPQHF,TGCGCCAGCAGCCAAGATGGCCTCAATCAGCCCCAGCATTTT
15,many,-,TRBJ2-7,TRBV28,CASSFPGDDSYEQYF,TGTGCCAGCAGTTTTCCCGGGGACGACTCCTACGAGCAGTACTTC
14,-,-,TRBJ2-3,TRBV7-3,CASSLDIRLDTQYF,TGTGCCAGCAGCTTAGATATTCGTTTGGATACGCAGTATTTT
14,few,TRBD1,TRBJ2-1,TRBV12-3/TRBV12-4,CASSQGVSYNEQFF,TGTGCCAGCAGCCAGGGGGTATCCTACAATGAGCAGTTCTTC
15,few,TRBD1,TRBJ2-3,TRBV30,CAWSRGTGSADTQYF,TGTGCCTGGAGTAGAGGGACAGGGTCCGCAGATACGCAGTATTTT
17,many,-,TRBJ2-6,TRBV29-1,CSVAGAGPLSGANVLTF,TGCAGCGTTGCCGGGGCAGGTCCCCTCTCTGGGGCCAACGTCCTGACTTTC
17,many,TRBD2,TRBJ2-5,TRBV20-1,CSARDGRLAGGQETQYF,TGCAGTGCTAGAGACGGGCGACTAGCGGGAGGGCAAGAGACCCAGTACTTC
11,many,-,TRBJ2-1,TRBV2,CASSESYEQFF,TGTGCCAGCAGTGAGTCCTATGAGCAGTTCTTC
15,-,-,TRBJ2-2,TRBV19,CASRTRQPNTGELFF,TGTGCCAGTAGGACGAGACAGCCTAACACCGGGGAGCTGTTTTTT
15,-,TRBD1,TRBJ1-1,TRBV5-1,CASSFNSGTGAEAFF,TGCGCCAGCAGCTTTAATTCCGGGACAGGGGCTGAAGCTTTCTTT
15,many,-,TRBJ2-1,TRBV28,CASSLSRAYPNEQFF,TGTGCCAGCAGCCTTAGCCGGGCCTATCCCAATGAGCAGTTCTTC
13,-,-,TRBJ2-3,TRBV6-6,CASSYSLADTQYF,TGTGCCAGCAGTTATTCCCTCGCAGATACGCAGTATTTT
15,-,-,TRBJ2-5,TRBV28,CASHPRRSSKETQYF,TGTGCCAGCCATCCCAGGCGGTCAAGCAAAGAGACCCAGTACTTC
16,few,-,TRBJ2-1,TRBV4-3,CASSQDSRYTYNEQFF,TGCGCCAGCAGCCAAGATAGCAGGTACACCTACAATGAGCAGTTCTTC
15,-,-,TRBJ2-1,TRBV25-1,CASTNRDNSYNEQFF,TGTGCCAGCACGAACCGGGACAACTCCTACAATGAGCAGTTCTTC
15,-,-,TRBJ2-1,TRBV14,CASSHRGDLYNEQFF,TGTGCCAGCAGCCACCGGGGCGACCTCTACAATGAGCAGTTCTTC
17,many,TRBD2,TRBJ2-3,TRBV6-1,CASSDGTSGFFTDTQYF,TGTGCCAGCAGTGACGGGACTAGCGGGTTTTTCACAGATACGCAGTATTTT
13,-,-,TRBJ1-5,TRBV20-1,CSASELIGQPQHF,TGCAGTGCTAGTGAGTTAATCGGTCAGCCCCAGCATTTT
15,-,-,TRBJ2-7,TRBV6-1,CASSESPDGTYEQYF,TGTGCCAGCAGTGAATCCCCCGACGGAACCTACGAGCAGTACTTC
15,many,-,TRBJ1-1,TRBV13,CASSSRPPADTEAFF,TGTGCCAGCAGCTCCCGACCCCCTGCGGACACTGAAGCTTTCTTT
18,-,TRBD2,TRBJ2-3,TRBV27,CASSLEGRSGRWSGTQYF,TGTGCCAGCAGTTTAGAGGGCCGGAGCGGGAGGTGGTCGGGTACGCAGTATTTT
15,-,TRBD2,TRBJ2-1,TRBV15,CATSGLAGGYNEQFF,TGTGCCACCAGCGGACTAGCGGGAGGTTACAATGAGCAGTTCTTC
15,few,TRBD2,TRBJ2-1,TRBV9,CASSTASGTYNEQFF,TGTGCCAGCAGCACCGCGAGCGGGACCTACAATGAGCAGTTCTTC
18,many,TRBD2,TRBJ2-2,TRBV12-3/TRBV12-4,CASSLPTSGGRRTGELFF,TGTGCCAGCAGTCTCCCAACTTCGGGGGGTCGTCGCACCGGGGAGCTGTTTTTT
13,many,-,TRBJ2-2,TRBV11-2,CASTSQNTGELFF,TGTGCCAGCACGTCCCAGAACACCGGGGAGCTGTTTTTT
16,-,-,TRBJ2-7,TRBV11-2,CASSLNWPAGGYEQYF,TGTGCCAGCAGCTTGAATTGGCCGGCTGGGGGCTACGAGCAGTACTTC
14,few,-,TRBJ1-4,TRBV7-2,CASSLGSGQEKLFF,TGTGCCAGCAGCTTAGGTTCCGGACAGGAAAAACTGTTTTTT
13,-,TRBD1,TRBJ1-5,TRBV25-1,CASGTGFNQPQHF,TGTGCCAGTGGGACAGGATTCAATCAGCCCCAGCATTTT
15,many,TRBD1,TRBJ2-1,TRBV2,CASSDQGQGWNEQFF,TGTGCCAGCAGTGATCAGGGACAGGGGTGGAATGAGCAGTTCTTC
15,few,-,TRBJ1-5,TRBV3-1,CASSHEPGEGQPQHF,TGTGCCAGCAGCCACGAGCCGGGGGAGGGCCAGCCCCAGCATTTT
15,many,-,TRBJ1-1,TRBV28,CASRFPGVSDTEAFF,TGTGCCAGCAGATTCCCAGGGGTTTCGGACACTGAAGCTTTCTTT
18,many,TRBD2,TRBJ2-3,TRBV10-3,CAISGSGTSGRNTDTQYF,TGTGCCATCAGTGGATCCGGGACTAGCGGGAGGAACACAGATACGCAGTATTTT
14,-,-,TRBJ1-2,TRBV19,CASSIPDGNYGYTF,TGTGCCAGTAGTATCCCTGACGGAAACTATGGCTACACCTTC
15,many,TRBD2,TRBJ2-7,TRBV19,CASSLGTSGSYEQYF,TGTGCCAGCAGCTTGGGGACTAGCGGATCCTACGAGCAGTACTTC
14,-,-,TRBJ2-7,TRBV3-1,CASSQGTGEGEQYF,TGTGCCAGCAGCCAAGGGACGGGAGAGGGCGAGCAGTACTTC
17,few,TRBD2,TRBJ2-1,TRBV4-3,CASSPGTSGRAPNEQFF,TGCGCCAGCAGCCCGGGGACTAGCGGGAGAGCCCCGAATGAGCAGTTCTTC
13,many,-,TRBJ2-5,TRBV6-1,CASSGDLRETQYF,TGTGCCAGCAGTGGGGACCTCAGAGAGACCCAGTACTTC
18,few,-,TRBJ2-1,TRBV11-2,CASSPAFGRDWSYNEQFF,TGTGCCAGCAGCCCAGCTTTTGGGCGGGACTGGTCCTACAATGAGCAGTTCTTC